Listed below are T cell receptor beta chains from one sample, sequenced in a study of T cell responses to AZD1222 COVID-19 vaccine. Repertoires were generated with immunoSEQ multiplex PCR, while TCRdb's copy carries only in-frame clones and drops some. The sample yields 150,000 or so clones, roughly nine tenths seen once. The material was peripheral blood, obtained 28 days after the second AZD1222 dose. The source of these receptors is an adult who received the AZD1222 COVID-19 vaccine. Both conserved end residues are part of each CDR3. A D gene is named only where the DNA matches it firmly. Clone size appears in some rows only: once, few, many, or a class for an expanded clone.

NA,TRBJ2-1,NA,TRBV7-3,TGTGCCAGCAGCCAAAACCCAACTGTCTACAATGAGCAGTTCTTC,CASSQNPTVYNEQFF
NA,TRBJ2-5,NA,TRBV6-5,TGTGCCAGCAGTTACTCGGGGGCCCGGGAGACCCAGTACTTC,CASSYSGARETQYF
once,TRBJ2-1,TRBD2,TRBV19,TGTGCCAGTAGTATAGGGCCAGCGGGAGACCGGAATGAGCAGTTCTTC,CASSIGPAGDRNEQFF
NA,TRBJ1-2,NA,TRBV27,TGTGCCAGCAGTTTATCGATCCGTTCTAACTATGGCTACACCTTC,CASSLSIRSNYGYTF
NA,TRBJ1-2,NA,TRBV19,TGTGCCAGTAGCACCCGGGACGGCTATGGCTACACCTTC,CASSTRDGYGYTF
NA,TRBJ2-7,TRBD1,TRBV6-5,TGTGCCAGCAGTTACTCTCAGGGACAGATCTACTTC,CASSYSQGQIYF
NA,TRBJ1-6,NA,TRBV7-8,TGTGCCAGCAGCTTAGGAGGGTGGATGGGTTTGGGTGATTCACCCCTCCACTTT,CASSLGGWMGLGDSPLHF
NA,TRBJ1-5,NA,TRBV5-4,TGTGCCAGCAGCTTGTGGGGCTTCAATCAGCCCCAGCATTTT,CASSLWGFNQPQHF
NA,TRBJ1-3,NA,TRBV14,TGTGCCAGCAGCCACAGGGGTGCTGGAAACACCATATATTTT,CASSHRGAGNTIYF
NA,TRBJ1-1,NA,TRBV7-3,TGTGCCAGCAGTCGGGGCCTTTTGGGCACTGAAGCTTTCTTT,CASSRGLLGTEAFF
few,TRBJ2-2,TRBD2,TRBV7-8,TGTGCCAGCAGCCCCGGGACTAGCGGGATGAACACCGGGGAGCTGTTTTTT,CASSPGTSGMNTGELFF
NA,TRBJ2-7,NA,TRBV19,TGTGCCACCATGGATGTGGCGGCCTCCTACGAGCAGTACTTC,CATMDVAASYEQYF
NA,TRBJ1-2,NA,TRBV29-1,TGCAGCGGCACGGGCGGGGGGCTTGGCTACACCTTC,CSGTGGGLGYTF
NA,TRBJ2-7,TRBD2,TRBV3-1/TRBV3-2,TGTGCCAGCAGCCGAGGACTAGCGGGAGTGGGCGAGCAGTACTTC,CASSRGLAGVGEQYF
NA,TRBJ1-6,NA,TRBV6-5,TGTGCCAGCAGTTACTCGTGGGCAACGGATAATTCACCCCTCCACTTT,CASSYSWATDNSPLHF
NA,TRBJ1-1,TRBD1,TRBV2,TGTGCCAGCAAGGACAGGGAAGGGGACACTGAAGCTTTCTTT,CASKDREGDTEAFF
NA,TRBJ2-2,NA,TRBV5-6,TGTGCCAGCAGCTTGGGTAACACCGGGGAGCTGTTTTTT,CASSLGNTGELFF
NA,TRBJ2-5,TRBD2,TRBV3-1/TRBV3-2,TGTGCCAGCAGCCAAGGTACCAGCGGGAGGCCGAACCAAGAGACCCAGTACTTC,CASSQGTSGRPNQETQYF
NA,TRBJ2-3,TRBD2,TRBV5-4,TGTGCCAGCAGCCTACTAGCGGGGGACATGGAGCAGTATTTT,CASSLLAGDMEQYF
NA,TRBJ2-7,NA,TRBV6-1,TGTGCCAGCAGTGATGGGGGGTGGCGTTACACGCAGTACTTC,CASSDGGWRYTQYF
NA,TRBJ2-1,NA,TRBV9,TGTGCCAGCCGTAGAGGATCGGGGGCCTCCTACAATGAGCAGTTCTTC,CASRRGSGASYNEQFF
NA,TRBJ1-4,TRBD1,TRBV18,TGTGCCAGCTCATCCCCTCCTAGACAGGGGACTAATGAAAAACTGTTTTTT,CASSSPPRQGTNEKLFF
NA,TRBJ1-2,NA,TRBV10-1,TGCGCCAGCAGTGAGGTCCGTAACTATGGCTACACCTTC,CASSEVRNYGYTF
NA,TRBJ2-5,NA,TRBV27,TGTGCCAGCAGTTTAGAGGGAGGGACCCAGTACTTC,CASSLEGGTQYF
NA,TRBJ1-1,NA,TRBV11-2,TGTGCCAGCAGCCCATCATTCACTCCAGGGTTGACTGAAGCTTTCTTT,CASSPSFTPGLTEAFF
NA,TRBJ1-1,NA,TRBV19,TGTGCCAGTAGTATACAGGGGTCGGGATCGAACACTGAAGCTTTCTTT,CASSIQGSGSNTEAFF
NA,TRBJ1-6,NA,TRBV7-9,TGTGCCAGCAGTCGGCCGGGACAAAGGTCACCCCTCCACTTT,CASSRPGQRSPLHF
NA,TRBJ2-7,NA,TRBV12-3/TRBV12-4,TGTGCCAGCAGTTTGTTGGAGGGCAACGAGCAGTACTTC,CASSLLEGNEQYF
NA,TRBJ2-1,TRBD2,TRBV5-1,TGCGCCAGCAGCTTCCTGACTAGCTGGTCCTACAATGAGCAGTTCTTC,CASSFLTSWSYNEQFF
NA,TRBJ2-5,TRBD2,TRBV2,TGTGCCAGCAGTGAAACTAGCGGGGGAGAGACCCAGTACTTC,CASSETSGGETQYF
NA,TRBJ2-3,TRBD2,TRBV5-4,TGTGCCAGCAGCTTGGTTGGTGCGCTAGCGGGAACCACAGATACGCAGTATTTT,CASSLVGALAGTTDTQYF
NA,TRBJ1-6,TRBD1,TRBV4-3,TGCGCCAGCAGCCAAGATAGTACAGGGGGCTCCTATAATTCACCCCTCCACTTT,CASSQDSTGGSYNSPLHF
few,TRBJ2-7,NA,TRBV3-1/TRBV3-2,TGTGCCAGCAGCCTCATGACTGGATACGAGCAGTACTTC,CASSLMTGYEQYF
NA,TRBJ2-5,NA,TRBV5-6,TGTGCCAGCAGCTTAGGGACTTACCAAGAGACCCAGTACTTC,CASSLGTYQETQYF
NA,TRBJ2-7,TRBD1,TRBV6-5,TGTGCCAGCAGCCTCGGGACAGCCAAAGGGGAGCAGTACTTC,CASSLGTAKGEQYF
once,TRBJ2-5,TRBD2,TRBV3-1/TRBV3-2,TGTGCCAGCAGGAAGCTAGCGGGAGCCCAAGAGACCCAGTACTTC,CASRKLAGAQETQYF
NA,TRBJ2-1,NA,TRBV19,TGTGCCAGTAGTATAGTTTGGGGGGCCTATGAGCAGTTCTTC,CASSIVWGAYEQFF
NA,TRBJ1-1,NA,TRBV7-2,TGTGCCAGCAGCTTAGTATCACCCTCTGGGACTGAAGCTTTCTTT,CASSLVSPSGTEAFF
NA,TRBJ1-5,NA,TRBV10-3,TGTGCCATCAGTGAGTCTAATCAGCCCCAGCATTTT,CAISESNQPQHF
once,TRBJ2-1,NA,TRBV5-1,TGCGCCAGCAGCTTGAATTGGGGTTACGATGAGCAGTTCTTC,CASSLNWGYDEQFF
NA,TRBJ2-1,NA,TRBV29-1,TGCGGGGGAGGAGAGCTACAGGGGTCCTACAATGAGCAGTTCTTC,CGGGELQGSYNEQFF
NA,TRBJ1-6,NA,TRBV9,TGTGCCAGCAGCCCGAAGACAGGTGGGGATTCACCCCTCCACTTT,CASSPKTGGDSPLHF
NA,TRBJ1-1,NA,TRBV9,TGTGCCAGCAGCCTCGGGACCACTGAAGCTTTCTTT,CASSLGTTEAFF
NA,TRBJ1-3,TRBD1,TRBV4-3,TGCGCCAGCAGCCAAACCCCGGGACAGGGGGCATTTGGAAACACCATATATTTT,CASSQTPGQGAFGNTIYF
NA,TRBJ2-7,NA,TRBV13,TGTGCCAGCAGAGGAAGCGGGTACACCTACGAGCAGTACTTC,CASRGSGYTYEQYF
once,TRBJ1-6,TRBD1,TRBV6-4,TGTGCCAGCAGAGCATCGGGGACAGGGTTTAATTCACCCCTCCACTTT,CASRASGTGFNSPLHF
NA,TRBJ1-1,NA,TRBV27,TGTGCCAGCAGGTCACAGAGGATGAACACTGAAGCTTTCTTT,CASRSQRMNTEAFF
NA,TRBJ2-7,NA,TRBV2,TGTGCCAGCAGTGATGAAGGGAGGAGAACCTACGAGCAGTACTTC,CASSDEGRRTYEQYF